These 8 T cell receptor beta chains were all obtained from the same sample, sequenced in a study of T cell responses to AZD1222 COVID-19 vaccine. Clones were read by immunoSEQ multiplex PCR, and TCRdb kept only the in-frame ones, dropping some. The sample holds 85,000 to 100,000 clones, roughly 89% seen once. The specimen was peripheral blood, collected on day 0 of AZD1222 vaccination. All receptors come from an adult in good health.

The CDR3 nucleotides read TGTGCCAGCAGCGTAGACCCAGTGACGTCGGGGTCCTACAATGAGCAGTTCTTC. Protein product: CASSVDPVTSGSYNEQFF. The V gene is TRBV9, the J gene TRBJ2-1, with a weak D call TRBD2 (5 bases). The CDR3 loop spans 18 amino acids. From germline, CDR1 is SGDLS and CDR2 YYNGEE. Trimming cost V 0 bases and J 1 base, with 17 bases left between them.

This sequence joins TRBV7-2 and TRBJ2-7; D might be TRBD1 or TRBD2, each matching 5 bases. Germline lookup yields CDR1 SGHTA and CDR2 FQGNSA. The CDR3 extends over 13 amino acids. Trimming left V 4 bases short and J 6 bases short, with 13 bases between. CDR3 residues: CASSYDRGPEQYF. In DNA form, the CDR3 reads TGTGCCAGCAGCTACGACCGGGGCCCCGAGCAGTACTTC.

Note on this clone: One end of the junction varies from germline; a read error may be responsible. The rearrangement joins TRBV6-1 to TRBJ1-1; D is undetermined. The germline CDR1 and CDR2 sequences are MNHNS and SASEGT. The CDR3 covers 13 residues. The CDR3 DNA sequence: TGTGCCAGCCGTGAGAGGGATGGGACTGAAGCTTTCTTT. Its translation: CASRERDGTEAFF.

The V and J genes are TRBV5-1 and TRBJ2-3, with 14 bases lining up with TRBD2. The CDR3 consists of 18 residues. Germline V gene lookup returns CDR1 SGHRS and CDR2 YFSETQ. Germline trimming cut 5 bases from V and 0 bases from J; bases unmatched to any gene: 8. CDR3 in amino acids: CASSKGLAGGVSTDTQYF. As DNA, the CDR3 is TGCGCCAGCAGTAAAGGACTAGCGGGGGGTGTTAGCACAGATACGCAGTATTTT. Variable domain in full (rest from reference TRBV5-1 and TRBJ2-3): KAGVTQTPRYLIKTRGQQVTLSCSPISGHRSVSWYQQTPGQGLQFLFEYFSETQRNKGNFPGRFSGRQFSNSRSEMNVSTLELGDSALYLCASSKGLAGGVSTDTQYFGPGTRLTVL.

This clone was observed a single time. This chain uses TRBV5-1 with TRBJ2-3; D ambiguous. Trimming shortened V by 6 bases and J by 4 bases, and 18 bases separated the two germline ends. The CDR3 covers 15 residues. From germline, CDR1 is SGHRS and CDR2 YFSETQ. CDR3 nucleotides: TGCGCCAGCAAGGTTCGAGGCCTTTCCCCAGATACGCAGTATTTT. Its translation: CASKVRGLSPDTQYF.

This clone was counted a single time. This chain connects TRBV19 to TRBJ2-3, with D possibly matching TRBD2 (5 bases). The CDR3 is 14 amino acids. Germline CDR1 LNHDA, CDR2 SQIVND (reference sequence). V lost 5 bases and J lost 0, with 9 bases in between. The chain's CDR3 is CASSGRTSTDTQYF. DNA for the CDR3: TGTGCCAGTAGTGGGAGAACTAGCACAGATACGCAGTATTTT.

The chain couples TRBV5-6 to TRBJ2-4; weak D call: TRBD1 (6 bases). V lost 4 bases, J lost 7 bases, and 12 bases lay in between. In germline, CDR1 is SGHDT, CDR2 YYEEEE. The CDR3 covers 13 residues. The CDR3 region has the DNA TGTGCCAGCAGCCCAGGGGTGGGGAACATTCAGTACTTC. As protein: CASSPGVGNIQYF. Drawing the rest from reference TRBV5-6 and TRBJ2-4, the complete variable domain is DAGVTQSPTHLIKTRGQQVTLRCSPKSGHDTVSWYQQALGQGPQFIFQYYEEEERQRGNFPDRFSGHQFPNYSSELNVNALLLGDSALYLCASSPGVGNIQYFGAGTRLSVL.

In nucleotides, the CDR3 is TGTGCCAGCAGCTTAGTATACGGAAGCACAGATACGCAGTATTTT. Translation: CASSLVYGSTDTQYF. The rearrangement links TRBV7-8 to TRBJ2-3; D is uncertain. The CDR3 length is 15 residues. The V end was cut by 1 base, the J end by 0 bases, with 8 bases between. Germline CDR1 SGHVS, CDR2 FQNEAQ. The full variable domain, in which reference TRBV7-8 and TRBJ2-3 provide the parts outside the CDR3, is GAGVSQSPRYKVAKRGQDVALRCDPISGHVSLFWYQQALGQGPEFLTYFQNEAQLDKSGLPSDRFFAERPEGSVSTLKIQRTQQEDSAVYLCASSLVYGSTDTQYFGPGTRLTVL.